Shown below are 20 T cell receptor beta chains from a single sample sequenced in a study of T-cell memory formation after mild COVID-19. TCRdb fed the 5' RACE reads into MiXCR, producing one record per CDR3 protein. The sample includes fewer than 600,000 distinct CDR3 sequences, roughly 20% seen only once; the top ten take 7% to 9%. Sequenced: PBMCs or a T cell subset sorted from them (not recorded which). The source is an adult woman who had mild COVID-19 (a few samples of this study predate the infection). Cell type and time point are not known.

The chain employs TRBV7-3 and TRBJ2-1, with 11 bases aligning to TRBD2. CDR1 is SGHTA and CDR2 is FQGTGA in the germline V gene. Trimming cost V 5 bases and J 7 bases; bases outside gene matches: 10. This CDR3 has 16 residues. In DNA form, the CDR3 reads TGTGCCAGCAGCCGACAAGTAGCGGGGGGGCGGAATGAGCAGTTCTTC. Its translation: CASSRQVAGGRNEQFF.

The chain uses TRBV6-5 and TRBJ1-1; D might be TRBD1 (6 bases). Between the trimmed V and J ends, which lost 0 bases and 5 bases, there was a span of 13 bases. The CDR3 runs 15 residues. The germline CDR1 and CDR2 sequences are MNHEY and SVGAGI. The CDR3 DNA follows: TGTGCCAGCAGTTACTCGAGTACAGGGCGTACTGAAGCTTTCTTT. Encoded protein: CASSYSSTGRTEAFF.

This clonotype was detected only a few times. The V and J genes are TRBV12-3 or TRBV12-4 and TRBJ2-7; TRBD1 matches at 9 bases. This CDR3 is built from 14 residues. V lost 3 bases to trimming and J lost 6 bases; unmatched junction nucleotides: 6. For the CDR3, the DNA is TGTGCCAGCAGTTTGGGACAGGGCGTGGGCGAGCAGTACTTC. Translation: CASSLGQGVGEQYF.

The V gene is TRBV7-2, the J gene TRBJ1-1, with D unclear. Trimming pared 3 bases from V and 9 bases from J, leaving 14 bases between. Germline V CDR1 and CDR2: SGHTA, FQGNSA. The length of the CDR3 is 13 residues. CDR3 loop: CASSLGSLEKAFF. The CDR3, as DNA: TGTGCCAGCAGCTTGGGTTCGCTGGAAAAAGCTTTCTTT.

The rearrangement uses TRBV4-3 and TRBJ2-3; 7 nucleotides agree with TRBD2. V lost 0 bases to trimming and J lost 4 bases; unmatched junction nucleotides: 10. CDR1 is LGHNA, CDR2 YSLEER, per germline. The CDR3 length is 17 residues. CDR3 protein: CASSQDPPGGVADTQYF. The CDR3 nucleotides read TGCGCCAGCAGCCAAGATCCCCCGGGAGGAGTCGCAGATACGCAGTATTTT.

This clonotype was recorded a few times. The gene calls are TRBV28 and TRBJ2-7; D perhaps matches TRBD2 (7 bases). The germline V and J ends were trimmed by 10 bases and 2 bases, with 12 bases remaining between them. This CDR3 region has 12 residues. Looked up from germline, CDR1 is MDHEN and CDR2 is SYDVKM. CDR3 residues: CATLGGPYEQYF. CDR3 bases: TGTGCCACCCTGGGGGGGCCCTACGAGCAGTACTTC.

This clonotype was recorded at least ten times. CDR3 sequence reads: CSVYRGGDQETQYF. The CDR3 region has the DNA TGCAGCGTTTACAGGGGAGGGGACCAAGAGACCCAGTACTTC. The V and J genes are TRBV29-1 and TRBJ2-5; D tentatively reads TRBD1 or TRBD2 (7 bases each). Germline CDR1 reads SQVTM; CDR2 reads ANQGSEA. This CDR3 comprises 14 residues. Trimming stripped 5 bases from V and 0 bases from J, with 13 bases between.

V is TRBV7-8 and J is TRBJ2-2, with TRBD1 matching 7 bases. The germline V gene encodes CDR1 SGHVS and CDR2 FQNEAQ. The length of the CDR3 is 15 residues. V was pared by 7 bases and J by 1 base, with 6 bases of the junction left unmatched. Here the CDR3 reads CASNLDRQNTGELFF. The CDR3 nucleotides read TGTGCCAGCAACCTGGACAGGCAGAACACCGGGGAGCTGTTTTTT.

This sequence joins TRBV29-1 and TRBJ1-2, with D unresolved. This CDR3 spans 14 amino acids. V shed 3 bases and J shed 0 bases, with 11 bases lying between them. Per germline, CDR1 SQVTM and CDR2 ANQGSEA. CDR3 DNA: TGCAGCGTTGAGACGGGCTTCGCTAACTATGGCTACACCTTC. Protein: CSVETGFANYGYTF.

This sequence joins TRBV5-1 and TRBJ2-5; D assignment may be TRBD1 or TRBD2 (5 bases each). From germline, CDR1 is SGHRS and CDR2 YFSETQ. V was clipped by 1 base and J by 3 bases, with 13 bases between them. The CDR3 extends over 15 amino acids. The CDR3 spells CASSLLDGGKETQYF. CDR3 DNA sequence: TGCGCCAGCAGCTTGCTAGATGGGGGAAAAGAGACCCAGTACTTC.

The table lists this clonotype with a few counts. The rearrangement joins TRBV7-9 to TRBJ2-7, with 7 bases lining up with TRBD1. The trim removed 5 bases at V and 6 bases at J, leaving 16 bases unmatched. CDR1 and CDR2 (germline): SEHNR, FQNEAQ (reference sequence). The CDR3 sequence is 16 residues long. The CDR3 sequence is CASSGHRGNIVGEQYF. The CDR3 DNA reads TGTGCCAGCAGCGGACACAGGGGTAATATCGTGGGCGAGCAGTACTTC. The complete variable domain, with remaining parts taken from reference TRBV7-9 and TRBJ2-7, reads DTGVSQNPRHKITKRGQNVTFRCDPISEHNRLYWYRQTLGQGPEFLTYFQNEAQLEKSRLLSDRFSAERPKGSFSTLEIQRTEQGDSAMYLCASSGHRGNIVGEQYFGPGTRLTVT.

This clonotype has only a few counts. This chain uses TRBV7-9 with TRBJ2-1; 7 bases are a match to TRBD2. Germline V gene lookup returns CDR1 SEHNR and CDR2 FQNEAQ (reference sequence). J lost 4 bases, V lost 4 bases, and 4 bases had no gene match. This CDR3 contains 14 residues. The CDR3 DNA reads TGTGCCAGCAGCTCTTTAGCGGGTTACAATGAGCAGTTCTTC. Translated, it gives CASSSLAGYNEQFF.

This clonotype has only a few counts. The V call is TRBV12-3 or TRBV12-4, the J call TRBJ2-2; 10 nucleotides line up with TRBD1. The CDR3 has 18 residues. V was clipped by 2 bases and J by 5 bases; unmatched bases: 11. The CDR3 loop is CASSLWGAGTGETGELFF. In DNA form, the CDR3 reads TGTGCCAGCAGTTTATGGGGTGCCGGGACAGGGGAAACCGGGGAGCTGTTTTTT.

This clonotype was detected only a few times. The V and J genes are TRBV11-2 and TRBJ1-2, with TRBD1 identical over 8 bases. This CDR3 contains 15 residues. After removal of 1 base from V and 8 bases from J, the junction contained 9 bases not matched to a gene. The germline V gene encodes CDR1 SGHAT and CDR2 FQNNGV. For the CDR3, the DNA is TGTGCCAGCAGCTTAGGGACGACAGGGGTGAGCGGCTACACCTTC. It encodes CASSLGTTGVSGYTF.

This clonotype was seen more than once but under ten times. This sequence joins TRBV24-1 and TRBJ1-5; 8 bases align to TRBD1. CDR3 length equals 12 residues. V trimming: 9 bases; J trimming: 9 bases; junction bases outside the gene matches: 6. Germline V gene sequence: CDR1 KGHDR, CDR2 SFDVKD. The CDR3: CATGDRRGPQHF. CDR3 in DNA: TGTGCCACCGGGGACAGGCGCGGGCCCCAGCATTTT.

Regarding this clonotype: A read error may account for a junction end that differs from germline. The CDR3 is CASSPQGGQYGYTF. DNA of the CDR3: TGTGCCAGCTCCCCACAGGGGGGACAGTATGGCTACACCTTC. The chain has TRBV18 and TRBJ1-2; 8 nucleotides match TRBD1. Germline lookup yields CDR1 KGHSH and CDR2 LQKENI. This CDR3 region has 14 residues.

The chain combines TRBV10-3 with TRBJ1-3, with TRBD1 matching over 7 bases. This CDR3 is 15 amino acids long. J gave up 0 bases and V 6 bases, and 5 bases lay outside the gene matches. Germline V lookup: CDR1 ENHRY, CDR2 SYGVKD. The CDR3 region has the DNA TGTGCCATCAGCCGGGGGACAGACTCTGGAAACACCATATATTTT. It specifies CAISRGTDSGNTIYF.

The V call is TRBV5-5, the J call TRBJ2-3; a possible D gene is TRBD2 (6 bases). In germline, CDR1 is SGHKS, CDR2 YYEKEE (reference sequence). This CDR3 has 15 amino acids. V dropped 5 bases and J dropped 1 base, with 14 bases sitting between them. The DNA for the CDR3 is TGTGCCAGCAGATGGCGCGGGGTGGGCACAGATACGCAGTATTTT. This sequence encodes CASRWRGVGTDTQYF.

This clonotype was observed many times. The rearrangement links TRBV10-3 to TRBJ2-2; D not resolved. Trimming removed 2 bases at V and 4 bases at J, with 8 bases between. The CDR3 has 14 residues. Germline-derived CDR1 and CDR2 are ENHRY and SYGVKD. In DNA, the CDR3 is TGTGCCATCAGTGAGGTTGGGGTCACCGGGGAGCTGTTTTTT. This encodes CAISEVGVTGELFF.

The chain joins TRBV4-2 to TRBJ2-2; 9 bases line up with TRBD2. This CDR3 comprises 18 residues. V trimming: 0 bases; J trimming: 7 bases; junction bases outside the gene matches: 12. Germline V lookup: CDR1 LGHNA, CDR2 YNFKEQ. The DNA for the CDR3 is TGTGCCAGCAGCCAAGAGGAGATGAGCGGGGGGTATTACGGGGAGCTGTTTTTT. It codes for CASSQEEMSGGYYGELFF.